The 7 T cell receptor beta chains below come from one sample, sequenced in a study of blood T cells in healthy people across ages (dated by TCRdb to the mid-2010s). Library prep was done by 5' RACE. For sequencing, an Illumina HiSeq 2500 was employed. A second 7 to 11 cycle PCR used a sample-barcoded 5' primer and a J-beta primer mix. TCRdb passed the public sequencing reads through fastp at Q25 and MiXCR, retaining productive beta sequences. Identical CDR3 proteins give one entry, which carries the most common genes and DNA. A total of 1.5 million to 2 million distinct CDR3 sequences appear in this sample, roughly 27% of them only once. 7.7% of the sample is taken by the ten largest. The sequenced sample consisted of blood. The source is a woman aged 25-40 years in good health.

The sample holds a few counts of this clonotype. The CDR3, as DNA: TGTGCCAGCAGCAAAGGGGCCGGTCCGGTCCCTGAAAAACTGTTTTTT. Its translation is CASSKGAGPVPEKLFF. The rearrangement links TRBV28 to TRBJ1-4; perhaps TRBD1 as D (5 bases). Trimming pared 6 bases from V and 7 bases from J, leaving 21 bases between. This CDR3 region has 16 residues. CDR1 MDHEN and CDR2 SYDVKM come from the germline V gene.

The V call is TRBV5-1, the J call TRBJ2-1; D is perhaps TRBD1 or TRBD2 (5 bases each). Per the germline V gene, CDR1 is SGHRS and CDR2 is YFSETQ. The CDR3 spans 14 residues. V gave up 4 bases and J gave up 5 bases, with 13 bases separating them. CDR3 sequence: CASSGGLGDNEQFF. DNA of the CDR3: TGCGCCAGCAGCGGGGGATTAGGGGACAATGAGCAGTTCTTC.

This clonotype was seen a handful of times. The chain employs TRBV5-1 and TRBJ2-5; D gene uncertain. The CDR3 has 11 amino acids. Per germline, CDR1 SGHRS and CDR2 YFSETQ. V lost 7 bases, J lost 7 bases, and 11 bases lay in between. CDR3 bases: TGCGCCAGCGCCTCCGGGTCGACCCAGTACTTC. It is translated as CASASGSTQYF.

This clonotype was observed a handful of times. This chain connects TRBV3-1 to TRBJ2-1; 11 positions agree with TRBD2. In germline, CDR1 is LGHDT, CDR2 YNNKEL (reference sequence). Germline trimming cut 8 bases from V and 5 bases from J; bases unmatched to any gene: 5. This CDR3 spans 14 amino acids. The CDR3 region is CASAGLAVNNEQFF. The CDR3 DNA follows: TGTGCCAGCGCGGGACTAGCGGTGAACAATGAGCAGTTCTTC.

In the case of this clonotype: The junction departs from germline at one end; a sequencing error may be responsible. The chain is built from TRBV29-1 and TRBJ1-1, with 8 bases fitting TRBD1. Per the germline V gene, CDR1 is SQVTM and CDR2 is ANQGSEA. This CDR3 contains 12 residues. Written as DNA, the CDR3 is TGCAGCGTTGAAGGGGACAGGAGCGAAGCCTTCTTT. Residues: CSVEGDRSEAFF.

This clonotype was counted only a few times. The chain recombines TRBV2 with TRBJ1-5; tentative D call: TRBD1 (5 bases). V shed 9 bases and J shed 0 bases, with 15 bases lying between them. CDR3 length equals 15 residues. Germline CDR1 is SNHLY and CDR2 is FYNNEI. The CDR3 nucleotides are TGTGCCAGTAGCGGACAAGAAGATAGCAATCAGCCCCAGCATTTT. Residues: CASSGQEDSNQPQHF.

This clonotype was detected many times. The chain links TRBV7-2 to TRBJ2-5; 10 bases agree with TRBD2. The CDR3 consists of 17 residues. V dropped 1 base and J dropped 3; count of bases not matched to a gene: 8. The germline gives CDR1 SGHTA, CDR2 FQGNSA. This CDR3 is CASSLGLVAGGEETQYF. CDR3 coding DNA: TGTGCCAGCAGCTTAGGTTTGGTAGCGGGGGGCGAAGAGACCCAGTACTTC.